The T cell receptor beta chain described here comes from a study of T cells in Graves' hyperthyroidism and ophthalmopathy. Whole-study context: Peripheral blood was drawn at first diagnosis, prior to all treatment.

Each ophthalmopathy patient scored at least 3 on the Clinical Activity Score and at least 4 on NOSPECS grade, with duration under 3 months. The study left out patients who had uncontrolled infection, other autoimmune disease, pregnancy or lactation. This CDR3 region has 15 residues. In germline, CDR1 is KGHSY, CDR2 FQNENV. This clonotype was detected only once. Its antigen is unknown. A much larger clone differs from this one at a single base, so this may be a read error. Regions amplified from RNA transcripts were the TCR beta CDR3 regions. RT-PCR in the first round (using the HTBI primer set) targeted the TCR CDR3. TCRdb processed the multiplex PCR reads anew with MiXCR; each CDR3 protein has one entry. The table lists 250,000 to 400,000 distinct CDR3 sequences, approximately 13% of them singletons. Findings and caveats of the study: Prediction of ophthalmopathy progression came a median approximately 6 months pre-onset.

The clonotype comes from a woman aged 40 to 50 with Graves' ophthalmopathy. The sequenced sample was blood. This sequence joins TRBV16 and TRBJ1-4; tentatively, D is TRBD1 (5 bases). Written as DNA, the CDR3 is TGTACCAGCAGCCAAGTCGGAGGGGCTGGAGAAAAACTGTTTTTT. Amino acid sequence: CTSSQVGGAGEKLFF.